These 19 T cell receptor beta chains were sequenced from one sample in a study of human T cells and chemical hapten exposure. Using its own MiXCR run on the RACE reads, TCRdb lists one record per CDR3 protein. The sample contains some 82,000 distinct CDR3 sequences, 6.5% to 8.5% of which appear only once. Time point specified: patch test 2, 6 weeks after DPC sensitization. Noted treatment: therapeutic diphenylcyclopropenone sensitization with weekly scalp DPC. The sample here was whole blood, taken in connection with sensitization to the hapten diphenylcyclopropenone (DPC). These receptors were collected from a woman in her thirties with alopecia areata. Some clones in this sample may be carry-over from other donors' samples.

The rearrangement uses TRBV25-1 and TRBJ2-3; TRBD2 is a possible D gene (6 bases). With 4 bases removed from V and 5 bases from J, the gap between germline ends came to 16 bases. Germline V gene data show CDR1 as MGHDK and CDR2 as SYGVNS. The CDR3 covers 15 residues. The CDR3 loop reads CASSGLGGLGDTQYF. CDR3 DNA sequence: TGTGCCAGCAGTGGATTGGGGGGACTCGGAGATACGCAGTATTTT.

In its sample, this clonotype was seen many times. This chain connects TRBV4-2 to TRBJ1-2; the match to TRBD1 covers 7 bases. This CDR3 comprises 15 residues. The V segment lost 3 bases and the J segment 4 bases; nucleotides outside the gene matches: 8. Germline V gene sequence: CDR1 LGHNA, CDR2 YNFKEQ. CDR3: CASSHEGQMLYGYTF. The CDR3 nucleotides read TGTGCCAGCAGCCATGAGGGACAGATGCTCTATGGCTACACCTTC.

This clonotype has more than one count but fewer than ten. V is TRBV29-1 and J is TRBJ2-7; TRBD1 aligns across 9 bases. There are 13 residues in the CDR3. Per the germline V gene, CDR1 is SQVTM and CDR2 is ANQGSEA. J was trimmed by 5 bases and V by 7 bases; bases with no gene match: 9. The CDR3 protein is CSAERDRDNEQYF. DNA of the CDR3: TGCAGCGCTGAGAGGGACAGGGACAACGAGCAGTACTTC.

The table lists this clonotype with many counts. The chain couples TRBV5-1 to TRBJ2-5; tentatively, D is TRBD2 (7 bases). V shed 2 bases and J shed 3 bases, with 14 bases lying between them. CDR3 length: 15 residues. Germline CDR1 reads SGHRS; CDR2 reads YFSETQ. Here the CDR3 reads CASSLRGGTEETQYF. The DNA for the CDR3 is TGCGCCAGCAGCTTAAGGGGGGGCACCGAAGAGACCCAGTACTTC.

This clonotype has a count of ten or more. The chain employs TRBV10-3 and TRBJ2-7; D is possibly TRBD2 (5 bases). The CDR3 runs to 12 residues. The V gene's germline CDR1 is ENHRY and CDR2 SYGVKD. V was clipped by 2 bases and J by 4 bases, with 6 bases between them. The CDR3 here is CAISERGYEQYF. The CDR3 DNA reads as TGTGCCATCAGTGAGCGGGGTTACGAGCAGTACTTC.

This clonotype came up many times. This chain connects TRBV7-2 to TRBJ1-6; 11 nucleotides align to TRBD1. CDR1 and CDR2 (germline): SGHTA, FQGNSA. V lost 5 bases to trimming and J lost 11 bases; unmatched junction nucleotides: 17. The CDR3 has 18 amino acids. As DNA, the CDR3 is TGTGCCAGCAGCCCAAATGATTGGCGGACAGGGGGCGGACCACCCCTCCACTTT. It is translated as CASSPNDWRTGGGPPLHF. Variable domain in full (rest from reference TRBV7-2 and TRBJ1-6): GAGVSQSPSNKVTEKGKDVELRCDPISGHTALYWYRQSLGQGLEFLIYFQGNSAPDKSGLPSDRFSAERTGGSVSTLTIQRTQQEDSAVYLCASSPNDWRTGGGPPLHFGNGTRLTVT.

This clonotype has only a few counts. This rearrangement joins TRBV27 to TRBJ2-7; 11 nucleotides line up with TRBD1. J was trimmed by 2 bases and V by 5 bases; bases with no gene match: 5. CDR1 is MNHEY and CDR2 is SMNVEV in the germline V gene (reference sequence). The CDR3 has 15 amino acids. CDR3 in DNA: TGTGCCAGCAGTACGTGGGGACAGGGGGCCTACGAGCAGTACTTC. Its translation: CASSTWGQGAYEQYF.

This clonotype was seen more than once but under ten times. This chain links TRBV18 with TRBJ2-5, with D unresolved. V lost 5 bases and J 3 bases, leaving 4 bases between the germline ends. The CDR3 sequence is 11 residues long. CDR1 is KGHSH and CDR2 is LQKENI in the germline V gene. The CDR3 reads CASSAKETQYF. The CDR3, as DNA: TGTGCCAGCTCAGCCAAAGAGACCCAGTACTTC.

This clonotype was counted between two and nine times. V is TRBV7-3 and J is TRBJ1-2; a weak D match, TRBD1 (6 bases). The V gene lost 5 bases and the J gene lost 4 bases, with 20 bases spanning the gap. In germline, CDR1 is SGHTA, CDR2 FQGTGA. The CDR3 length is 16 residues. CDR3 in DNA: TGTGCCAGCAGCCCATGGCCCAGGGGCCGGAGCTATGGCTACACCTTC. The encoded protein is CASSPWPRGRSYGYTF.

There are many counts of this clonotype. The rearrangement uses TRBV6-1 and TRBJ2-3, with 8 bases lining up with TRBD2. Germline-derived CDR1 and CDR2 are MNHNS and SASEGT. This CDR3 region has 15 residues. V lost 7 bases, J lost 4 bases, and 10 bases stayed unmatched. CDR3 residues: CASTLGGGTPDTQYF. The CDR3 DNA reads TGTGCCAGCACCCTCGGGGGGGGAACACCAGATACGCAGTATTTT.

At least ten counts were recorded for this clonotype. This rearrangement joins TRBV20-1 to TRBJ2-4; D assignment may be TRBD1 or TRBD2 (5 bases each). This CDR3 comprises 14 residues. Trimming stripped 0 bases from V and 1 base from J, with 7 bases between. Germline values: CDR1 DFQATT, CDR2 SNEGSKA (reference sequence). CDR3 region: CSAREGTAKNIQYF. CDR3 bases: TGCAGTGCTAGAGAAGGGACGGCCAAAAACATTCAGTACTTC.

Turning to this clonotype: This may arise from a read error, as a much more abundant clone is one base away. The chain has TRBV7-9 and TRBJ2-3, with 11 nucleotides matching TRBD2. Looked up from germline, CDR1 is SEHNR and CDR2 is FQNEAQ (reference sequence). The CDR3 extends over 19 amino acids. CDR3 sequence reads: CARSSDKPGLAVPTDTQYF. In DNA form, the CDR3 reads TGTGCCAGGAGCTCCGATAAACCGGGACTAGCGGTGCCCACAGATACGCAGTATTTT.

This clonotype appeared many times. The chain links TRBV5-1 to TRBJ2-3; D unresolved. Trimming cost V 0 bases and J 6 bases, with 5 bases left between them. The CDR3 spans 12 residues. Germline CDR1 SGHRS, CDR2 YFSETQ. CDR3 nucleotide sequence: TGCGCCAGCAGCTTGGTTCGGGATACGCAGTATTTT. Translating it yields CASSLVRDTQYF.

This clonotype was seen only a few times. V gene TRBV29-1 combines with J gene TRBJ1-2; D is unresolved. The germline V gene encodes CDR1 SQVTM and CDR2 ANQGSEA. The germline V and J ends were trimmed by 4 bases and 2 bases, with 17 bases remaining between them. The CDR3 loop spans 15 amino acids. This CDR3 reads CSVADAIKENYGYTF. In DNA form, the CDR3 reads TGCAGCGTTGCGGACGCTATCAAGGAAAACTATGGCTACACCTTC. Full variable domain (outside the CDR3, taken from reference TRBV29-1 and TRBJ1-2): SAVISQKPSRDICQRGTSLTIQCQVDSQVTMMFWYRQQPGQSLTLIATANQGSEATYESGFVIDKFPISRPNLTFSTLTVSNMSPEDSSIYLCSVADAIKENYGYTFGSGTRLTVV.

This clonotype was recorded many times. The V gene is TRBV12-3 or TRBV12-4, the J gene TRBJ2-7; tentatively, D is TRBD1 (6 bases). The CDR3 length is 13 residues. V was cut by 10 bases and J by 2 bases, with 15 bases left in between. This CDR3 is CATAQGSTYEQYF. The CDR3 DNA sequence: TGTGCCACCGCACAGGGATCTACCTACGAGCAGTACTTC.

The chain combines TRBV29-1 with TRBJ2-5; the D gene could be TRBD1 or TRBD2 (6 bases each). CDR1 is SQVTM and CDR2 is ANQGSEA in the germline V gene. Trimming pared 7 bases from V and 5 bases from J, leaving 14 bases between. This CDR3 has 12 residues. The CDR3 sequence: CSGLQGGETQYF. The CDR3 coding sequence is TGCAGCGGATTACAGGGAGGCGAGACCCAGTACTTC.

A few counts support this clonotype. The chain uses TRBV10-3 and TRBJ2-7; the D is unclear. In germline, CDR1 is ENHRY, CDR2 SYGVKD. This CDR3 contains 13 residues. V lost 4 bases, J lost 2 bases, and 9 bases lay in between. The CDR3 protein is CAISVQRTYEQYF. The CDR3 nucleotides read TGTGCCATCAGTGTCCAGCGCACCTACGAGCAGTACTTC.

The table lists this clonotype with many counts. The J gene is TRBJ1-5, the V gene TRBV6-1, with D possibly matching TRBD1 (5 bases). The CDR3 runs 15 residues. Deletions cut 6 bases from V and 0 bases from J, with 12 bases between. The V gene's germline CDR1 is MNHNS and CDR2 SASEGT. In nucleotides, the CDR3 is TGTGCCAGCAGGGGGGTCGCATATAGCAATCAGCCCCAGCATTTT. The encoded protein is CASRGVAYSNQPQHF.

This clonotype was observed many times. The chain uses TRBV7-3 and TRBJ1-6; tentative D call: TRBD1 (6 bases). This CDR3 is 14 amino acids long. Germline values: CDR1 SGHTA, CDR2 FQGTGA. V dropped 5 bases and J dropped 6 bases, with 11 bases sitting between them. The CDR3 DNA reads as TGTGCCAGCAGCGGACAGATGCTTAATTCACCCCTCCACTTT. Amino acids: CASSGQMLNSPLHF.